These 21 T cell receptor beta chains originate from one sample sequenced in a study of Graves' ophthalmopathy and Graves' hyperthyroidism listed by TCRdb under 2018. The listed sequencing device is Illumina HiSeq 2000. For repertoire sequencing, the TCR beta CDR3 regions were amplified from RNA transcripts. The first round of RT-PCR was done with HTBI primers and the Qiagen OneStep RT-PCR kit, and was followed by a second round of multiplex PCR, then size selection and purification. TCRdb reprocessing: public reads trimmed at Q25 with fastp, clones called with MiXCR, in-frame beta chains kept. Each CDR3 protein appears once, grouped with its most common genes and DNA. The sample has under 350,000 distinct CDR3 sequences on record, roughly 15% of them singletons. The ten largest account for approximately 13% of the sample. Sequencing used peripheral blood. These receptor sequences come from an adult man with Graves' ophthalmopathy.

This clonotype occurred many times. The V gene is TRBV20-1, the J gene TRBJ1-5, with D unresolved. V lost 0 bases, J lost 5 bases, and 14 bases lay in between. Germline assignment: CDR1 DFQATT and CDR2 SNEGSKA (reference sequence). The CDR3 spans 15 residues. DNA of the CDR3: TGCAGTGCTAGAGATCTCTTTAGGGAAGATCAGCCCCAGCATTTT. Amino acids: CSARDLFREDQPQHF.

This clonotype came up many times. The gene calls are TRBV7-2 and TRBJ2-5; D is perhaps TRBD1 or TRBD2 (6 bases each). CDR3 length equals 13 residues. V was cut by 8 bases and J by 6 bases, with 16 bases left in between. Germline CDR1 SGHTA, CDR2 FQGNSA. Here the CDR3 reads CASAPGARQTQYF. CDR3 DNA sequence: TGTGCCAGCGCCCCGGGGGCTAGGCAGACCCAGTACTTC.

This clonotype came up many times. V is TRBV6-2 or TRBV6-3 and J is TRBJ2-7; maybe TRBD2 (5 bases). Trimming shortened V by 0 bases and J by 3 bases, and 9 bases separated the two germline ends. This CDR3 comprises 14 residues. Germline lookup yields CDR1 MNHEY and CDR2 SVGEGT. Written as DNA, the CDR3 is TGTGCCAGCAGTTACTCGATAGGGAGCTACGAGCAGTACTTC. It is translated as CASSYSIGSYEQYF.

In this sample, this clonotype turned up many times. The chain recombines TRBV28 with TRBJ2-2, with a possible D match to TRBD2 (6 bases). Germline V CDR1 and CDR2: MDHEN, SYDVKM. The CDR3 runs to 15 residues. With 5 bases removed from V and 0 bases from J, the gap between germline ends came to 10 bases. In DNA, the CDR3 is TGTGCCAGCAGTGGGACTCGGACGAACACCGGGGAGCTGTTTTTT. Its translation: CASSGTRTNTGELFF.

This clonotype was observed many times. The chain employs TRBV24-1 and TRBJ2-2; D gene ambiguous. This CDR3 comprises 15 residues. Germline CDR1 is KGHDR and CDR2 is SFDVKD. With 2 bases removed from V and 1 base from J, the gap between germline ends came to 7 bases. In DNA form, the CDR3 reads TGTGCCACCAGTGATTCCAGGAGGAACACCGGGGAGCTGTTTTTT. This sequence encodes CATSDSRRNTGELFF.

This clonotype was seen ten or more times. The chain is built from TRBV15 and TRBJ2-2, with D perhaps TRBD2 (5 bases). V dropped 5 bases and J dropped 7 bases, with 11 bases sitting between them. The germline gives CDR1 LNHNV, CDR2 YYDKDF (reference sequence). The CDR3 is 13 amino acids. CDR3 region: CATSGGFIGELFF. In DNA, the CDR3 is TGTGCCACCAGCGGCGGGTTTATCGGGGAGCTGTTTTTT.

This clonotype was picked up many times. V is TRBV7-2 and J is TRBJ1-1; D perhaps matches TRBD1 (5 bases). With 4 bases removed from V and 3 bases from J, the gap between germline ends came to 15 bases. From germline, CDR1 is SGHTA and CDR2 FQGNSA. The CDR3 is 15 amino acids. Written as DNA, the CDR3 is TGTGCCAGCAGCTCGGGACTCCCCTGGGACACTGAAGCTTTCTTT. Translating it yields CASSSGLPWDTEAFF.

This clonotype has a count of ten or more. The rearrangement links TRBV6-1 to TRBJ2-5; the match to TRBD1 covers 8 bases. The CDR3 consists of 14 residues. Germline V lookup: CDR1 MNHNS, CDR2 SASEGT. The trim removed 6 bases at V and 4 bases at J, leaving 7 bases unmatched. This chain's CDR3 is CASRVDRVGETQYF. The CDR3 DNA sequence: TGTGCCAGCAGAGTGGACAGGGTCGGAGAGACCCAGTACTTC.

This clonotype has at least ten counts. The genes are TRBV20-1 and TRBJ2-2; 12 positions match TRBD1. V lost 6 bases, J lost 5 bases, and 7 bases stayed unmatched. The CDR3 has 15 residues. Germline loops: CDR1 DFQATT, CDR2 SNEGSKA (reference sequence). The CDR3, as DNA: TGCAGTGCCAGGGACAGGGGGCTCCCAACCGGGGAGCTGTTTTTT. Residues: CSARDRGLPTGELFF.

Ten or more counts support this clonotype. The CDR3 region is CASSGTGKGYTF. The CDR3 DNA follows: TGCGCCAGCAGCGGGACAGGAAAAGGCTACACCTTC. The chain recombines TRBV5-1 with TRBJ1-2; 8 bases are a match to TRBD1. Germline V gene sequence: CDR1 SGHRS, CDR2 YFSETQ. The CDR3 totals 12 residues. The junction had 4 bases not matched to a gene; V was cut back by 4 bases and J by 8 bases.

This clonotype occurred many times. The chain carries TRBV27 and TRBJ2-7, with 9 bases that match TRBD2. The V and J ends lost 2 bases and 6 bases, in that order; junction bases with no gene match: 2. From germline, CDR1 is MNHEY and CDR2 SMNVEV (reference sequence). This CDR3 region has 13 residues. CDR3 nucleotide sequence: TGTGCCAGCAGTTTACCTAGCGGGGCCGAGCAGTACTTC. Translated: CASSLPSGAEQYF.

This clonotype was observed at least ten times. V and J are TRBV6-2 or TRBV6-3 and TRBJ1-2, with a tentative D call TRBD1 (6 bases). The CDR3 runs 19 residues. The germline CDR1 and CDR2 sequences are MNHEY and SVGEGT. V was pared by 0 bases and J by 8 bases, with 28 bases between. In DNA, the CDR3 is TGTGCCAGCAGTTACTCCTCAGGACAGTCACATTCATTCTCGGGGGGCTACACCTTC. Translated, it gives CASSYSSGQSHSFSGGYTF.

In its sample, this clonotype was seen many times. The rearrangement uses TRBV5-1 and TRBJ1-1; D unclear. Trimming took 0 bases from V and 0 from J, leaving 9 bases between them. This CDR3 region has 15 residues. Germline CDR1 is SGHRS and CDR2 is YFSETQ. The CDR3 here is CASSLGGNMNTEAFF. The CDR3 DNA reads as TGCGCCAGCAGCTTGGGTGGGAACATGAACACTGAAGCTTTCTTT.

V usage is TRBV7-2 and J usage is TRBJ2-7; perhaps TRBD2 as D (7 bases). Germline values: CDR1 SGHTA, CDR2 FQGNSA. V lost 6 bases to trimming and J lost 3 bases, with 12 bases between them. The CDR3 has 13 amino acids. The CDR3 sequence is CASRRGANYEQYF. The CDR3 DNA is TGTGCCAGCAGACGGGGGGCCAACTACGAGCAGTACTTC.

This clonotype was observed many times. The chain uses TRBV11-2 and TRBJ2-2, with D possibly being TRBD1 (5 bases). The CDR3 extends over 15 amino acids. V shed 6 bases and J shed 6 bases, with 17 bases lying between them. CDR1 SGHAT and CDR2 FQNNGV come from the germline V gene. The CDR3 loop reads CASSPDNVLPGELFF. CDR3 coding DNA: TGTGCCAGCAGTCCGGACAACGTCCTACCCGGGGAGCTGTTTTTT.

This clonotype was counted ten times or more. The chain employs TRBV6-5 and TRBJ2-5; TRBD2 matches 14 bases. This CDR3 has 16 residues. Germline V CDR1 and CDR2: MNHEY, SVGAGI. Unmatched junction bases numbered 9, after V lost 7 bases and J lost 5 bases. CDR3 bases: TGTGCCAGCATACGACTAGCGGGGGGGCCTTTGGAGACCCAGTACTTC. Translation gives CASIRLAGGPLETQYF.

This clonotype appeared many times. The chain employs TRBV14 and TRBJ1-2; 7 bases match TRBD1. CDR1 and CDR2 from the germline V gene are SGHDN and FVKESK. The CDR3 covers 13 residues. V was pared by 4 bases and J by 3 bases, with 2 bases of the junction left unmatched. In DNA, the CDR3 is TGTGCCAGCAGCCGGGACAGCCACTATGGCTACACCTTC. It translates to CASSRDSHYGYTF.

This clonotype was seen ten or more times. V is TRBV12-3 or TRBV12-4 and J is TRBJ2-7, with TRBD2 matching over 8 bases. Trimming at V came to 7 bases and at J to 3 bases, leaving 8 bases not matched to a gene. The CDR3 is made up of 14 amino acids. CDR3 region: CASKPGGGVYEQYF. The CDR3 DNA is TGTGCCAGCAAACCCGGGGGGGGGGTCTACGAGCAGTACTTC.

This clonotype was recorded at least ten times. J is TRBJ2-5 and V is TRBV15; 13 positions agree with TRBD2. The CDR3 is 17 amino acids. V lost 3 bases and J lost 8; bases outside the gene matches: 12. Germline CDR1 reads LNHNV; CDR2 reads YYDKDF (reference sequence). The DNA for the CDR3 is TGTGCCACCAGCAGTGAGACTAGCGGGGGGTTCCGTGAAACCCAGTACTTC. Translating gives CATSSETSGGFRETQYF.

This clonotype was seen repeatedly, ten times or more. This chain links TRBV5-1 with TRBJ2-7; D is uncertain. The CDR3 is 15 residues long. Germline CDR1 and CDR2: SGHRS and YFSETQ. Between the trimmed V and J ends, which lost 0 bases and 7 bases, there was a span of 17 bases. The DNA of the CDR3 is TGCGCCAGCAGCTTGGCCGGGCAGGCGTCTGGGGAGCAGTACTTC. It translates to CASSLAGQASGEQYF.

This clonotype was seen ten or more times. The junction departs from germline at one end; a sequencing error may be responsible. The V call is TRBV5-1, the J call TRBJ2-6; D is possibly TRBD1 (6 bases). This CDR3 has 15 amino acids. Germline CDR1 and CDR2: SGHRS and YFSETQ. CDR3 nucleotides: TGCGCCAGCAGCTTCTACAGGGCTGGGGCCAACGTCCTGACCTTC. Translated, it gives CASSFYRAGANVLTF.